This TCR beta chain was sequenced in a study of T cells in Graves' hyperthyroidism and ophthalmopathy. Study context: The initial diagnosis was the point when peripheral blood was collected, ahead of any treatment.

Study-level points and caveats: Peripheral blood also featured most of the thyroid clonotypes expanded above 0.001.

Uncontrolled infection, other autoimmune disease, pregnancy or lactation disqualified patients from enrolment. V was shortened by 7 bases and J by 0 bases, with 16 bases between the two germline ends. This CDR3 contains 15 residues. The germline gives CDR1 MNHEY, CDR2 SVGEGT. RNA transcripts yielded amplified TCR beta CDR3 regions. A set of HTBI primers served as the primers for a first-round RT-PCR of the TCR CDR3. TCRdb reprocessed the multiplex PCR reads with MiXCR, giving one entry per CDR3 protein. The sample has about 700,000 distinct CDR3 sequences, around 13% seen once. Worth noting for this clonotype: The antigen is undetermined.

This TCR derives from a woman aged 18-29 years with Graves' hyperthyroidism. J is TRBJ2-7 and V is TRBV6-2 or TRBV6-3, with TRBD2 as a possible D gene (6 bases). Sequenced: blood. CDR3 loop: CASTPRGEPSYEQYF. The CDR3 region has the DNA TGTGCCAGCACCCCCCGCGGGGAGCCCTCCTACGAGCAGTACTTC.